Listed below are T cell receptor beta chains from one sample, sequenced in a study of blood T cells in healthy people across ages. TCRdb reprocessed the 5' RACE reads with MiXCR, giving one entry per CDR3 protein. Of roughly 1,700,000 distinct CDR3 sequences listed, 28% are singletons. The sequencing input was blood. Receptors were obtained from a woman aged 30 to 39 in good health. The CDR3 runs from the conserved cysteine through the conserved F or W. Each record gives: clone size, D gene, V gene, J gene, CDR3 protein, CDR3 DNA. A D gene is named only where the DNA matches it firmly. The listing skips clone size in some rows; elsewhere it reads once, few, many or a size class.

abundance: -
d_gene: -
v_gene: TRBV5-1
j_gene: TRBJ1-2
CDR3aa: CASSLDPGRVGGYTF
CDR3nt: TGCGCCAGCAGCTTGGATCCAGGGAGGGTTGGGGGCTACACCTTC

abundance: few
d_gene: -
v_gene: TRBV2
j_gene: TRBJ2-3
CDR3aa: CASSELLRTDTQYF
CDR3nt: TGTGCCAGCAGTGAACTATTGCGCACAGATACGCAGTATTTT

abundance: few
d_gene: TRBD1
v_gene: TRBV11-2
j_gene: TRBJ1-4
CDR3aa: CASSRDRVNEKLFF
CDR3nt: TGTGCCAGCAGCCGGGACAGGGTTAATGAAAAACTGTTTTTT

abundance: -
d_gene: -
v_gene: TRBV6-1
j_gene: TRBJ2-3
CDR3aa: CASSDWYQGHPDTQYF
CDR3nt: TGTGCCAGCAGTGATTGGTATCAAGGGCACCCAGATACGCAGTATTTT

abundance: many
d_gene: TRBD1
v_gene: TRBV28
j_gene: TRBJ2-7
CDR3aa: CASSFRDSEQYF
CDR3nt: TGTGCCAGCAGTTTTCGGGACAGCGAGCAGTACTTC

abundance: -
d_gene: -
v_gene: TRBV20-1
j_gene: TRBJ2-7
CDR3aa: CSAIPYQAVREQYF
CDR3nt: TGCAGTGCTATACCCTACCAGGCGGTGAGGGAGCAGTACTTC

abundance: few
d_gene: -
v_gene: TRBV6-6
j_gene: TRBJ1-2
CDR3aa: CASSITGRNYGYTF
CDR3nt: TGTGCCAGCAGCATAACAGGGAGGAACTATGGCTACACCTTC

abundance: few
d_gene: -
v_gene: TRBV7-3
j_gene: TRBJ1-1
CDR3aa: CASSLTRGGTEAFF
CDR3nt: TGTGCCAGCAGCTTGACAAGGGGCGGAACTGAAGCTTTCTTT

abundance: few
d_gene: TRBD1
v_gene: TRBV12-3/TRBV12-4
j_gene: TRBJ2-1
CDR3aa: CASRLTGTGGYEQFF
CDR3nt: TGTGCCAGCAGATTAACCGGGACAGGGGGCTATGAGCAGTTCTTC

abundance: few
d_gene: -
v_gene: TRBV5-5
j_gene: TRBJ2-3
CDR3aa: CASSTDGITQYF
CDR3nt: TGTGCCAGCAGCACGGACGGAATTACGCAGTATTTT

abundance: many
d_gene: TRBD1
v_gene: TRBV6-6
j_gene: TRBJ2-5
CDR3aa: CASSPQGAAGETQYF
CDR3nt: TGTGCCAGCAGTCCTCAGGGGGCTGCTGGAGAGACCCAGTACTTC

abundance: -
d_gene: -
v_gene: TRBV29-1
j_gene: TRBJ1-5
CDR3aa: CSAGDAGQPQHF
CDR3nt: TGCAGCGCCGGGGACGCAGGACAGCCCCAGCATTTT

abundance: -
d_gene: -
v_gene: TRBV20-1
j_gene: TRBJ2-1
CDR3aa: CSAFTFGAGGDNEQFF
CDR3nt: TGCAGTGCTTTCACCTTTGGGGCAGGGGGGGACAATGAGCAGTTCTTC

abundance: few
d_gene: -
v_gene: TRBV20-1
j_gene: TRBJ2-3
CDR3aa: CSADRTDASTDTQYF
CDR3nt: TGCAGTGCGGATAGGACAGACGCTAGCACAGATACGCAGTATTTT

abundance: once
d_gene: TRBD2
v_gene: TRBV7-2
j_gene: TRBJ2-2
CDR3aa: CASSLHAGTSGRRSGELFF
CDR3nt: TGTGCCAGCAGCCTACACGCCGGGACTAGCGGGAGGAGATCCGGGGAGCTGTTTTTT

abundance: -
d_gene: TRBD2
v_gene: TRBV5-1
j_gene: TRBJ2-7
CDR3aa: CASSNGLAGGPGEQYF
CDR3nt: TGCGCCAGCAGCAACGGACTAGCGGGGGGGCCAGGCGAGCAGTACTTC

abundance: many
d_gene: -
v_gene: TRBV10-2
j_gene: TRBJ2-1
CDR3aa: CASSGRRGYNEQFF
CDR3nt: TGCGCCAGCAGTGGGCGTAGGGGCTACAATGAGCAGTTCTTC

abundance: many
d_gene: TRBD2
v_gene: TRBV29-1
j_gene: TRBJ2-7
CDR3aa: CSVGWGGSKNLYEQYF
CDR3nt: TGCAGCGTTGGGTGGGGGGGGTCAAAAAATCTCTACGAGCAGTACTTC

abundance: -
d_gene: -
v_gene: TRBV28
j_gene: TRBJ2-3
CDR3aa: CASSKTGSAGTDTQYF
CDR3nt: TGTGCCAGCTCGAAAACGGGTAGTGCAGGCACAGATACGCAGTATTTT

abundance: -
d_gene: TRBD2
v_gene: TRBV6-5
j_gene: TRBJ2-3
CDR3aa: CASRDGTSGSTDTQYF
CDR3nt: TGTGCCAGCAGAGATGGGACTAGCGGTAGCACAGATACGCAGTATTTT

abundance: few
d_gene: -
v_gene: TRBV18
j_gene: TRBJ1-4
CDR3aa: CASSPDRVATNEKLFF
CDR3nt: TGTGCCAGCTCACCAGATAGGGTGGCAACTAATGAAAAACTGTTTTTT

abundance: -
d_gene: -
v_gene: TRBV5-1
j_gene: TRBJ2-5
CDR3aa: CASSLDGQGGGNEQYF
CDR3nt: TGCGCCAGCAGCTTGGACGGACAGGGAGGGGGTAATGAGCAGTACTTC

abundance: -
d_gene: TRBD2
v_gene: TRBV6-2/TRBV6-3
j_gene: TRBJ2-3
CDR3aa: CASSSPGLAGATDTQYF
CDR3nt: TGTGCCAGCAGTTCCCCGGGACTAGCGGGAGCGACAGATACGCAGTATTTT

abundance: -
d_gene: TRBD1
v_gene: TRBV7-2
j_gene: TRBJ2-1
CDR3aa: CASSSWTGGMNNEQFF
CDR3nt: TGTGCCAGCAGCTCTTGGACAGGGGGCATGAACAATGAGCAGTTCTTC

abundance: -
d_gene: TRBD1
v_gene: TRBV6-2/TRBV6-3
j_gene: TRBJ1-1
CDR3aa: CASNDRGKLYTEAFF
CDR3nt: TGTGCCAGCAACGACAGGGGAAAGTTGTATACTGAAGCTTTCTTT

abundance: -
d_gene: -
v_gene: TRBV20-1
j_gene: TRBJ1-1
CDR3aa: CSAREALRGAVTEAFF
CDR3nt: TGCAGTGCTAGAGAGGCCCTACGGGGGGCGGTTACTGAAGCTTTCTTT

abundance: many
d_gene: TRBD2
v_gene: TRBV5-1
j_gene: TRBJ2-1
CDR3aa: CASSQGLAVYNEQFF
CDR3nt: TGTGCCAGCAGCCAGGGACTAGCGGTTTACAATGAGCAGTTCTTC

abundance: -
d_gene: -
v_gene: TRBV6-1
j_gene: TRBJ1-2
CDR3aa: CASSQPRELNYGYTF
CDR3nt: TGTGCCAGCAGTCAACCCAGGGAGTTGAATTATGGCTACACCTTC

abundance: -
d_gene: TRBD2
v_gene: TRBV12-3/TRBV12-4
j_gene: TRBJ2-1
CDR3aa: CASSLSGGRVYEQFF
CDR3nt: TGTGCCAGCAGTCTGTCGGGGGGGCGGGTCTATGAGCAGTTCTTC

abundance: -
d_gene: -
v_gene: TRBV20-1
j_gene: TRBJ1-1
CDR3aa: CSAMGANTEAFF
CDR3nt: TGCAGTGCTATGGGGGCGAACACTGAAGCTTTCTTT

abundance: few
d_gene: -
v_gene: TRBV4-3
j_gene: TRBJ2-4
CDR3aa: CASSQDSAGRAKNIQYF
CDR3nt: TGCGCCAGCAGCCAAGATTCGGCAGGACGAGCCAAAAACATTCAGTACTTC

abundance: few
d_gene: -
v_gene: TRBV2
j_gene: TRBJ1-5
CDR3aa: CASSEVQPQHF
CDR3nt: TGTGCCAGCAGTGAAGTGCAGCCCCAGCATTTT

abundance: -
d_gene: TRBD2
v_gene: TRBV29-1
j_gene: TRBJ2-2
CDR3aa: CSVAGGLGELFF
CDR3nt: TGCAGCGTTGCGGGGGGACTCGGGGAGCTGTTTTTT

abundance: many
d_gene: -
v_gene: TRBV10-1
j_gene: TRBJ2-1
CDR3aa: CASSDQLRVGPNEQFF
CDR3nt: TGCGCCAGCAGTGACCAACTCAGGGTCGGACCCAATGAGCAGTTCTTC

abundance: -
d_gene: -
v_gene: TRBV5-1
j_gene: TRBJ2-1
CDR3aa: CASSGGGQVIFEQFF
CDR3nt: TGCGCCAGCAGCGGGGGGGGACAGGTTATCTTTGAGCAGTTCTTC

abundance: few
d_gene: -
v_gene: TRBV20-1
j_gene: TRBJ1-6
CDR3aa: CSARGVSGSPLHF
CDR3nt: TGCAGTGCTAGAGGAGTAAGCGGTTCACCCCTCCACTTT

abundance: -
d_gene: TRBD2
v_gene: TRBV7-2
j_gene: TRBJ2-4
CDR3aa: CASSFPGLAGISSGNEQYF
CDR3nt: TGTGCCAGCAGCTTTCCGGGACTAGCGGGGATCTCCTCTGGGAATGAGCAGTACTTC

abundance: few
d_gene: TRBD2
v_gene: TRBV7-9
j_gene: TRBJ2-5
CDR3aa: CASSFPTGLAGETQYF
CDR3nt: TGTGCCAGCAGCTTTCCTACGGGACTAGCGGGGGAGACCCAGTACTTC

abundance: -
d_gene: -
v_gene: TRBV27
j_gene: TRBJ2-7
CDR3aa: CASSLVGTEHYEQYF
CDR3nt: TGTGCCAGCAGTTTAGTAGGGACCGAACATTACGAGCAGTACTTC

abundance: -
d_gene: -
v_gene: TRBV7-9
j_gene: TRBJ2-3
CDR3aa: CASSLPPRTGASTDTQYF
CDR3nt: TGTGCCAGCAGCTTACCCCCCCGAACGGGGGCCAGCACAGATACGCAGTATTTT

abundance: many
d_gene: -
v_gene: TRBV20-1
j_gene: TRBJ1-2
CDR3aa: CSARVGGYGYTF
CDR3nt: TGCAGTGCTAGAGTAGGGGGCTATGGCTACACCTTC

abundance: -
d_gene: TRBD2
v_gene: TRBV29-1
j_gene: TRBJ2-3
CDR3aa: CSGWGTASGGGDTQYF
CDR3nt: TGCAGCGGTTGGGGGACGGCTAGCGGGGGTGGAGATACGCAGTATTTT

abundance: -
d_gene: -
v_gene: TRBV21-1
j_gene: TRBJ2-7
CDR3aa: CASSYYMDEQYF
CDR3nt: TGTGCCAGCAGCTACTACATGGACGAGCAGTACTTC

abundance: once
d_gene: -
v_gene: TRBV5-1
j_gene: TRBJ2-5
CDR3aa: CASKVGRGIGRETQYF
CDR3nt: TGCGCCAGCAAAGTGGGACGGGGCATCGGTCGGGAGACCCAGTACTTC

abundance: -
d_gene: TRBD1
v_gene: TRBV10-3
j_gene: TRBJ1-1
CDR3aa: CAISDRTGETEAFF
CDR3nt: TGTGCCATCAGTGACAGGACAGGGGAGACTGAAGCTTTCTTT

abundance: few
d_gene: -
v_gene: TRBV12-3/TRBV12-4
j_gene: TRBJ1-1
CDR3aa: CASVIQLNTEAFF
CDR3nt: TGTGCCAGCGTAATTCAGCTTAACACTGAAGCTTTCTTT

abundance: many
d_gene: -
v_gene: TRBV6-5
j_gene: TRBJ2-7
CDR3aa: CASLGEGLEQYF
CDR3nt: TGTGCCAGCCTCGGTGAGGGTCTCGAGCAGTACTTC

abundance: -
d_gene: -
v_gene: TRBV7-2
j_gene: TRBJ2-7
CDR3aa: CASSLARENYEQYF
CDR3nt: TGTGCCAGCAGCTTAGCGAGGGAGAACTACGAGCAGTACTTC

abundance: -
d_gene: -
v_gene: TRBV5-1
j_gene: TRBJ1-4
CDR3aa: CANSLDGGEKLFF
CDR3nt: TGCGCCAACAGCTTGGACGGGGGTGAAAAACTGTTTTTT

abundance: few
d_gene: -
v_gene: TRBV20-1
j_gene: TRBJ2-4
CDR3aa: CSARDPMGVAKNIQYF
CDR3nt: TGCAGTGCTAGAGATCCGATGGGGGTAGCCAAAAACATTCAGTACTTC

abundance: few
d_gene: -
v_gene: TRBV27
j_gene: TRBJ1-5
CDR3aa: CASSLSVEQRQPQHF
CDR3nt: TGTGCCAGCAGTTTATCTGTCGAGCAACGACAGCCCCAGCATTTT

abundance: few
d_gene: -
v_gene: TRBV10-3
j_gene: TRBJ1-2
CDR3aa: CAISDNYGYTF
CDR3nt: TGTGCCATCTCAGATAACTATGGCTACACCTTC

abundance: few
d_gene: TRBD2
v_gene: TRBV6-2/TRBV6-3
j_gene: TRBJ2-1
CDR3aa: CASSHKSSGRSSYNEQFF
CDR3nt: TGTGCCAGCAGCCACAAAAGTAGCGGGAGGAGCTCCTACAATGAGCAGTTCTTC

abundance: -
d_gene: -
v_gene: TRBV2
j_gene: TRBJ2-7
CDR3aa: CASKRERAYEQYF
CDR3nt: TGTGCCAGCAAAAGGGAAAGGGCGTACGAGCAGTACTTC

abundance: -
d_gene: -
v_gene: TRBV3-1
j_gene: TRBJ2-5
CDR3aa: CASSQSGRLGGTQYF
CDR3nt: TGCGCCAGCAGCCAATCGGGTCGCCTGGGGGGGACCCAGTACTTC

abundance: -
d_gene: -
v_gene: TRBV4-2
j_gene: TRBJ2-7
CDR3aa: CASSQPPGGTHLEQYF
CDR3nt: TGTGCCAGCAGCCAACCCCCAGGTGGGACCCACCTCGAGCAGTACTTC

abundance: -
d_gene: TRBD2
v_gene: TRBV9
j_gene: TRBJ2-2
CDR3aa: CASSVVPGGNTGELFF
CDR3nt: TGTGCCAGCAGCGTAGTGCCGGGGGGAAACACCGGGGAGCTGTTTTTT

abundance: -
d_gene: -
v_gene: TRBV20-1
j_gene: TRBJ1-5
CDR3aa: CSARDRGSGNQPQHF
CDR3nt: TGCAGTGCTAGAGATCGGGGCAGTGGCAATCAGCCCCAGCATTTT

abundance: -
d_gene: -
v_gene: TRBV20-1
j_gene: TRBJ2-2
CDR3aa: CSAPPLGLTGEPFF
CDR3nt: TGCAGTGCCCCCCCCTTGGGGCTCACCGGGGAGCCGTTTTTT

abundance: -
d_gene: -
v_gene: TRBV18
j_gene: TRBJ2-4
CDR3aa: CASSPGVLIAKNIQYF
CDR3nt: TGTGCCAGCTCACCAGGGGTACTCATAGCCAAAAACATTCAGTACTTC